These 24 T cell receptor beta chains were sequenced from one sample in a study of cytotoxic CD8 clonotypes in ibrutinib-treated CLL. Data came from immunoSEQ multiplex PCR; TCRdb stores just in-frame clones and leaves some out. The sample has approximately 30,000 clones; approximately 71% are singletons. This material consisted of PBMCs, taken after 24 months of ibrutinib treatment. The receptor source for this set is a human donor with chronic lymphocytic leukemia.

The chain is built from TRBV5-1 and TRBJ2-7; tentatively, D is TRBD2 (6 bases). Trimming left V 0 bases short and J 2 bases short, with 12 bases between. The CDR3 has 15 amino acids. Per germline, CDR1 SGHRS and CDR2 YFSETQ. This CDR3 reads CASSLVAGRTYEQYF. CDR3 in DNA: TGCGCCAGCAGCTTGGTGGCAGGGAGGACCTACGAGCAGTACTTC.

The chain employs TRBV5-1 and TRBJ2-7; 8 bases align to TRBD1. The CDR3 sequence is 13 residues long. Germline assignment: CDR1 SGHRS and CDR2 YFSETQ. Germline trimming cut 4 bases from V and 7 bases from J; bases unmatched to any gene: 7. The CDR3 nucleotides are TGCGCCAGCAGCCCGCAGGGGGCTGGAGAGCAGTACTTC. Translated: CASSPQGAGEQYF.

The chain is built from TRBV10-3 and TRBJ1-1; D gene uncertain. The CDR3 sequence is 13 residues long. The V and J ends lost 6 bases and 4 bases respectively, with 12 bases between them. Germline V gene lookup returns CDR1 ENHRY and CDR2 SYGVKD. As DNA, the CDR3 is TGTGCCATCAGGTCCCGCGGGCTCACTGAAGCTTTCTTT. Amino acids: CAIRSRGLTEAFF.

This clone has just a few counts. The chain recombines TRBV27 with TRBJ1-2; 8 nucleotides agree with TRBD1. The V and J ends lost 0 bases and 4 bases, in that order; junction bases with no gene match: 7. From germline, CDR1 is MNHEY and CDR2 SMNVEV (reference sequence). The CDR3 has 16 residues. Here the CDR3 DNA reads TGTGCCAGCAGTTTATCGTGGCAGGGGGCAGCCTATGGCTACACCTTC. Amino acids: CASSLSWQGAAYGYTF.

V and J are TRBV4-3 and TRBJ2-1, with 7 bases matching TRBD2. Germline CDR1 reads LGHNA; CDR2 reads YSLEER. Losses at the gene ends were 4 bases for V and 9 bases for J; bases not matched to a gene: 9. This CDR3 region has 14 residues. The CDR3 sequence: CASSPWGGKGEQFF. CDR3 DNA: TGCGCCAGCAGCCCATGGGGGGGGAAAGGTGAGCAGTTCTTC.

The chain joins TRBV15 to TRBJ2-1; 9 bases map to TRBD1. CDR3 length: 15 amino acids. Germline assignment: CDR1 LNHNV and CDR2 YYDKDF (reference sequence). V dropped 3 bases and J dropped 9; count of bases not matched to a gene: 9. CDR3 bases: TGTGCCACCAGCAGGTGGGGGACAGGGTCCACTGAGCAGTTCTTC. Translated, it gives CATSRWGTGSTEQFF.

The J gene is TRBJ1-2, the V gene TRBV28; a possible D gene is TRBD1 (6 bases). The V and J ends lost 3 bases and 4 bases respectively, with 18 bases between them. Germline CDR1 and CDR2: MDHEN and SYDVKM. The CDR3 spans 16 residues. The CDR3 region has the DNA TGTGCCAGCAGTTTGAGGGGGACACAGGTAACCTATGGCTACACCTTC. Residues: CASSLRGTQVTYGYTF.

The chain uses TRBV29-1 and TRBJ2-1; D gene unclear. Germline V gene sequence: CDR1 SQVTM, CDR2 ANQGSEA. V dropped 4 bases and J dropped 3 bases, with 13 bases sitting between them. The CDR3 has 14 residues. DNA of the CDR3: TGCAGCGTTGTAGTTGATGGCCTCTACAATGAGCAGTTCTTC. Protein product: CSVVVDGLYNEQFF.

This clone was counted a few times. The chain is built from TRBV28 and TRBJ2-7; TRBD2 aligns across 7 bases. CDR3 length equals 15 residues. After removal of 2 bases from V and 1 base from J, the junction contained 5 bases not matched to a gene. From germline, CDR1 is MDHEN and CDR2 SYDVKM. As DNA, the CDR3 is TGTGCCAGCAGTTTAGCTAGCGGATTATCCTACGAGCAGTACTTC. Residues: CASSLASGLSYEQYF.

V usage is TRBV4-2 and J usage is TRBJ1-2; D uncertain. Germline V gene sequence: CDR1 LGHNA, CDR2 YNFKEQ. V was cut by 0 bases and J by 3 bases, with 5 bases left in between. The CDR3 has 13 amino acids. CDR3 sequence: CASSQDVDYGYTF. Here the CDR3 DNA reads TGTGCCAGCAGCCAAGATGTGGACTATGGCTACACCTTC.

The chain is built from TRBV6-4 and TRBJ2-6; D remains unclear. Germline CDR1 and CDR2: MRHNA and SNTAGT. V dropped 4 bases and J dropped 4 bases, with 2 bases sitting between them. This CDR3 contains 12 residues. Written as DNA, the CDR3 is TGTGCCAGCAGTGCCGGGGCCAACGTCCTGACTTTC. Amino acids: CASSAGANVLTF.

In DNA, the CDR3 is TGTGCCAGCACCTCGCTAGGGGGGGTGTACGAGCAGTACTTC. Protein product: CASTSLGGVYEQYF. The V gene is TRBV27, the J gene TRBJ2-7; D may be TRBD2 (7 bases). The CDR3 consists of 14 residues. The germline gives CDR1 MNHEY, CDR2 SMNVEV (reference sequence). With 7 bases removed from V and 4 bases from J, the gap between germline ends came to 17 bases.

This clone showed up many times. The chain uses TRBV29-1 and TRBJ2-5, with D perhaps matching TRBD1 (7 bases). The CDR3 runs to 12 residues. The V gene lost 3 bases and the J gene lost 12 bases, with 17 bases spanning the gap. Germline lookup yields CDR1 SQVTM and CDR2 ANQGSEA. The CDR3 sequence: CSVDVSGDRKYF. CDR3 nucleotides: TGCAGCGTTGATGTCTCGGGGGACAGAAAGTACTTC.

The genes are TRBV29-1 and TRBJ2-1; tentatively, D is TRBD1 or TRBD2 (6 bases each). The CDR3 has 13 residues. CDR1 is SQVTM and CDR2 is ANQGSEA in the germline V gene. V was pared by 4 bases and J by 5 bases, with 12 bases between. The CDR3 here is CSVGRGGNNEQFF. CDR3 DNA: TGCAGCGTTGGCAGGGGAGGCAACAATGAGCAGTTCTTC.

Only a few counts were recorded for this clone. V and J are TRBV13 and TRBJ2-7, with 9 bases identical to TRBD1. CDR3 size: 15 residues. Unmatched junction bases numbered 5, after V lost 3 bases and J lost 2 bases. Germline CDR1 reads PRHDT; CDR2 reads FYEKMQ (reference sequence). For the CDR3, the DNA is TGTGCCAGCAGCTTGGCCGGACAGGGGACCTACGAGCAGTACTTC. Translated, it gives CASSLAGQGTYEQYF.

The chain uses TRBV12-5 and TRBJ2-1; tentative D call: TRBD2 (6 bases). The germline V gene encodes CDR1 LGHNT and CDR2 FRNRAP. CDR3 length equals 15 residues. Trimming cost V 3 bases and J 2 bases, with 11 bases left between them. The CDR3 loop is CASGLSGVTYNEQFF. As DNA, the CDR3 is TGTGCTAGTGGTTTATCGGGGGTAACCTACAATGAGCAGTTCTTC.

The V and J genes are TRBV11-1 and TRBJ2-7; no firm D call. V dropped 7 bases and J dropped 0 bases, with 10 bases sitting between them. Germline assignment: CDR1 SGHAT and CDR2 FQDESV (reference sequence). This CDR3 is 13 amino acids long. The CDR3 region has the DNA TGTGCCAGCACCCGTCGGAACTCCTACGAGCAGTACTTC. Encoded protein: CASTRRNSYEQYF.

The CDR3 is CASSHRVYEQYF. For the CDR3, the DNA is TGCGCCAGCAGCCATCGGGTCTACGAGCAGTACTTC. This rearrangement joins TRBV5-1 to TRBJ2-7; no definite D call. Trimming took off 4 bases at V and 3 bases at J, with 8 bases between the two ends. Germline lookup yields CDR1 SGHRS and CDR2 YFSETQ. The CDR3 is made up of 12 amino acids.

The gene calls are TRBV11-2 and TRBJ1-2; possible D gene TRBD1, 5 bases. Looked up from germline, CDR1 is SGHAT and CDR2 is FQNNGV. The CDR3 sequence is 14 residues long. Trimming left V 3 bases short and J 3 bases short, with 11 bases between. In nucleotides, the CDR3 is TGTGCCAGCAGCTTGCAGGGCAGCTACTATGGCTACACCTTC. This sequence encodes CASSLQGSYYGYTF.

DNA of the CDR3: TGTGCCAGCAGCCTCTCAGACTGGGCGAGCTCCTACGAGCAGTACTTC. Its protein product is CASSLSDWASSYEQYF. The chain combines TRBV5-4 with TRBJ2-7; D remains unclear. Germline loops: CDR1 SGHNT, CDR2 YYREEE (reference sequence). The V end lost 4 bases, the J end lost 0 bases, and 17 bases lay between the germline ends. The CDR3 sequence is 16 residues long.

Concerning this clone itself: The same CDR3 is also encoded by other DNA sequences in this sample. The rearrangement links TRBV27 to TRBJ2-7; the D gene could be TRBD1 or TRBD2 (6 bases each). V gave up 7 bases and J gave up 0 bases, with 10 bases separating them. Germline V gene data show CDR1 as MNHEY and CDR2 as SMNVEV (reference sequence). The CDR3 has 13 amino acids. The CDR3 reads CASMGGASYEQYF. CDR3 sequence (DNA): TGTGCCAGCATGGGGGGCGCCTCCTACGAGCAGTACTTC.

The chain is built from TRBV9 and TRBJ1-3, with D unresolved. The length of the CDR3 is 14 residues. With 0 bases removed from V and 2 bases from J, the gap between germline ends came to 6 bases. Germline V gene sequence: CDR1 SGDLS, CDR2 YYNGEE. CDR3 bases: TGTGCCAGCAGCGTAGAAGCGCCTGGAAACACCATATATTTT. Amino acids: CASSVEAPGNTIYF.

This chain uses TRBV2 with TRBJ1-2; D ambiguous. CDR3 length: 12 amino acids. The germline gives CDR1 SNHLY, CDR2 FYNNEI. Trimming removed 6 bases at V and 3 bases at J, with 8 bases between. The CDR3 here is CASRGGDYGYTF. DNA for the CDR3: TGTGCCAGCAGAGGTGGGGACTATGGCTACACCTTC.

The gene calls are TRBV6-1 and TRBJ1-1; D gene ambiguous. Germline loops: CDR1 MNHNS, CDR2 SASEGT. This CDR3 contains 14 residues. V lost 5 bases and J 6 bases, leaving 16 bases between the germline ends. CDR3 sequence reads: CASSLRGERAEAFF. The CDR3 DNA sequence: TGTGCCAGCAGTCTACGGGGAGAGCGCGCTGAAGCTTTCTTT.